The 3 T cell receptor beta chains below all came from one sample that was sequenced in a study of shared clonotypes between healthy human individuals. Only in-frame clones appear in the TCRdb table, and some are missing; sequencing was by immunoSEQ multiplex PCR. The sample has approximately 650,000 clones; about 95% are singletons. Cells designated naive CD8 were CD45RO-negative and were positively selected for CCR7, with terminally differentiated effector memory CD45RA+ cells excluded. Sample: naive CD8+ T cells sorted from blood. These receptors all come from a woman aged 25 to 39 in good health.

The DNA for the CDR3 is TGTGCCAGCAGTGACGGCGCGGGAGGGCATGAGCAGTTCTTC. As protein: CASSDGAGGHEQFF. This chain connects TRBV25-1 to TRBJ2-1; TRBD2 aligns across 9 bases. CDR3 length equals 14 residues. Germline assignment: CDR1 MGHDK and CDR2 SYGVNS. The trim removed 3 bases at V and 8 bases at J, leaving 5 bases unmatched.

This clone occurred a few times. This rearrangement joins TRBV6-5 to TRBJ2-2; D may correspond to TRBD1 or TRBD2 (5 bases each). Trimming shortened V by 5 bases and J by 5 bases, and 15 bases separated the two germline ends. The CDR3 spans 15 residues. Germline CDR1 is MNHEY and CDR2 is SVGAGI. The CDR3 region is CASSPLGVVTGELFF. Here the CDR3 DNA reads TGTGCCAGCAGTCCCCTGGGGGTCGTGACCGGGGAGCTGTTTTTT.

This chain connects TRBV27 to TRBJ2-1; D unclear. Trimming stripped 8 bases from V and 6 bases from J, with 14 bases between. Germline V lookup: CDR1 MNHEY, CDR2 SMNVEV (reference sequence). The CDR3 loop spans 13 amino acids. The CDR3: CASAIGPRNEQFF. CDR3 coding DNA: TGTGCCAGCGCTATTGGCCCTCGCAATGAGCAGTTCTTC.